The 25 T cell receptor beta chains presented below share a single source sample, sequenced in a study of cytomegalovirus exposure and HLA in healthy donors. 60 Vbeta and 13 Jbeta primers were used in PCR. Measured with immunoSEQ multiplex PCR; TCRdb has only the in-frame clones, and not every one. Of around 160,000 clones in the sample, over 60% were seen once. Sequenced material: PBMCs. These receptor sequences come from a man aged 45-60 years in good health and CMV-seropositive.

The CDR3 loop reads CASSPEGTQPQHF. The CDR3 DNA follows: TGTGCCAGCTCACCCGAGGGCACTCAGCCCCAGCATTTT. The chain combines TRBV18 with TRBJ1-5, with D hard to call. The CDR3 runs to 13 residues. V was shortened by 3 bases and J by 6 bases, with 9 bases between the two germline ends. Germline V gene data show CDR1 as KGHSH and CDR2 as LQKENI.

This clone appeared a single time. This sequence joins TRBV6-5 and TRBJ2-7; 10 positions agree with TRBD1. V dropped 2 bases and J dropped 6; count of bases not matched to a gene: 10. CDR3 size: 16 residues. In germline, CDR1 is MNHEY, CDR2 SVGAGI. This chain's CDR3 is CASSYMMGQGRGEQYF. CDR3 nucleotides: TGTGCCAGCAGTTACATGATGGGACAGGGGAGGGGCGAGCAGTACTTC.

The J gene is TRBJ2-1, the V gene TRBV10-1; a weak D match, TRBD2 (5 bases). This CDR3 has 16 residues. Trimming stripped 3 bases from V and 1 base from J, with 13 bases between. Per the germline V gene, CDR1 is WNHNN and CDR2 is SYGVQD (reference sequence). The CDR3 loop reads CASSDSGGWSYNEQFF. The CDR3, as DNA: TGCGCCAGCAGTGATAGTGGAGGATGGTCCTACAATGAGCAGTTCTTC.

The rearrangement links TRBV6-1 to TRBJ1-2; no firm D call. The CDR3 runs 13 residues. CDR1 is MNHNS, CDR2 SASEGT, per germline. V dropped 1 base and J dropped 9 bases, with 12 bases sitting between them. The CDR3 region has the DNA TGTGCCAGCAGTGAAGGTCCTGTTCTTAGCTACACCTTC. This translates into CASSEGPVLSYTF.

The chain uses TRBV7-9 and TRBJ1-1; D is unclear. V lost 6 bases to trimming and J lost 1 base, with 12 bases between them. Germline CDR1 SEHNR, CDR2 FQNEAQ (reference sequence). The CDR3 is made up of 14 amino acids. CDR3 amino acids: CASRNAGENTEAFF. DNA of the CDR3: TGTGCCAGCAGGAATGCAGGCGAGAACACTGAAGCTTTCTTT.

This sequence joins TRBV10-1 and TRBJ2-2; the D gene is possibly TRBD1 (5 bases). V lost 3 bases and J lost 1, with 9 bases in between. Germline V gives CDR1 WNHNN, CDR2 SYGVQD (reference sequence). CDR3 length: 15 amino acids. Here the CDR3 DNA reads TGCGCCAGCAGTGAATATCAGGGGAACACCGGGGAGCTGTTTTTT. This sequence encodes CASSEYQGNTGELFF.

This clone appeared a few times. This sequence joins TRBV10-2 and TRBJ2-1; maybe TRBD2 (7 bases). This CDR3 contains 11 residues. Between the trimmed V and J ends, which lost 8 bases and 9 bases, there was a span of 11 bases. Germline V gives CDR1 WSHSY, CDR2 SAAADI. CDR3 in DNA: TGCGCCAGCGGGGGGGCGATTGAGCAGTTCTTC. It yields the protein CASGGAIEQFF.

The chain has TRBV19 and TRBJ1-1; D is ambiguous. Germline loops: CDR1 LNHDA, CDR2 SQIVND (reference sequence). This CDR3 has 14 residues. V lost 3 bases, J lost 1 base, and 9 bases lay in between. The CDR3 bases are TGTGCCAGTAGTATTTTCGCCGGGAACACTGAAGCTTTCTTT. Translated, it gives CASSIFAGNTEAFF.

The CDR3 DNA is TGTGCCAGCAGTCCCGTGATGAGGAGTTATGAAAAACTGTTTTTT. Translated: CASSPVMRSYEKLFF. The V and J genes are TRBV28 and TRBJ1-4, with no clear D. From germline, CDR1 is MDHEN and CDR2 SYDVKM. The CDR3 has 15 residues. V lost 5 bases to trimming and J lost 6 bases, with 16 bases between them. Based on the CDR3 plus reference TRBV28 and TRBJ1-4, the full variable domain is DVKVTQSSRYLVKRTGEKVFLECVQDMDHENMFWYRQDPGLGLRLIYFSYDVKMKEKGDIPEGYSVSREKKERFSLILESASTNQTSMYLCASSPVMRSYEKLFFGSGTQLSVL.

The V gene is TRBV18, the J gene TRBJ2-7; a possible D gene is TRBD2 (6 bases). Trimming left V 3 bases short and J 3 bases short, with 15 bases between. Germline assignment: CDR1 KGHSH and CDR2 LQKENI. The CDR3 is 15 residues long. CDR3 nucleotides: TGTGCCAGCTCACCCGGCTTAGCGCGGGGCTACGAGCAGTACTTC. Its protein is CASSPGLARGYEQYF.

V gene TRBV7-2 combines with J gene TRBJ2-2; D may be TRBD1 (6 bases). The CDR3 loop spans 14 amino acids. Germline V gives CDR1 SGHTA, CDR2 FQGNSA. Trimming pared 5 bases from V and 8 bases from J, leaving 15 bases between. The CDR3 region has the DNA TGTGCCAGCAGCATCACAGGGTTTTCAGGGGAGCTGTTTTTT. It translates to CASSITGFSGELFF.

V is TRBV2 and J is TRBJ1-4, with D maybe TRBD1 (5 bases). This CDR3 contains 14 residues. Trimming pared 3 bases from V and 7 bases from J, leaving 12 bases between. The germline gives CDR1 SNHLY, CDR2 FYNNEI. In nucleotides, the CDR3 is TGTGCCAGCAGTGAGGAGGGGTTCGGTGAAAAACTGTTTTTT. It encodes CASSEEGFGEKLFF.

The chain carries TRBV30 and TRBJ2-2; no reliable D call. V was pared by 2 bases and J by 1 base, with 5 bases between. The CDR3 loop spans 13 amino acids. In germline, CDR1 is GTSNPN, CDR2 SVGIG (reference sequence). The CDR3 loop is CAWSPENTGELFF. CDR3 DNA: TGTGCCTGGAGTCCAGAGAACACCGGGGAGCTGTTTTTT.

The chain combines TRBV28 with TRBJ1-2, with a possible D match to TRBD1 (6 bases). Germline V gene sequence: CDR1 MDHEN, CDR2 SYDVKM. The CDR3 length is 12 residues. Trimming took off 11 bases at V and 4 bases at J, with 14 bases between the two ends. CDR3 amino acids: CAASQGSYGYTF. CDR3 sequence (DNA): TGTGCCGCATCCCAGGGGAGCTATGGCTACACCTTC.

CDR3 loop: CASSEWGEVNQPQHF. CDR3 sequence (DNA): TGTGCCAGCAGTGAATGGGGGGAAGTCAATCAGCCCCAGCATTTT. J is TRBJ1-5 and V is TRBV6-1, with D possibly matching TRBD1 (5 bases). Trimming left V 2 bases short and J 3 bases short, with 11 bases between. Germline V gene sequence: CDR1 MNHNS, CDR2 SASEGT. This CDR3 contains 15 residues.

The rearrangement links TRBV7-2 to TRBJ2-4, with no clear D. Germline V CDR1 and CDR2: SGHTA, FQGNSA. The CDR3 covers 13 residues. V was shortened by 2 bases and J by 2 bases, with 4 bases between the two germline ends. DNA of the CDR3: TGTGCCAGCAGCTTACGGTCCAAAAACATTCAGTACTTC. This encodes CASSLRSKNIQYF.

This sequence joins TRBV18 and TRBJ1-2; D uncertain. The length of the CDR3 is 12 residues. CDR1 and CDR2 from the germline V gene are KGHSH and LQKENI. V was clipped by 6 bases and J by 5 bases, with 10 bases between them. The CDR3 sequence: CASSDNVYGYTF. DNA for the CDR3: TGTGCCAGCTCCGACAACGTTTATGGCTACACCTTC.

V gene TRBV15 combines with J gene TRBJ1-1; D unclear. Between the trimmed V and J ends, which lost 0 bases and 1 base, there was a span of 6 bases. The CDR3 contains 14 residues. Germline assignment: CDR1 LNHNV and CDR2 YYDKDF (reference sequence). CDR3: CATSRDLRNTEAFF. The CDR3 DNA reads as TGTGCCACCAGCAGAGATCTGAGGAACACTGAAGCTTTCTTT.

CDR3 sequence (DNA): TGTGCCAGCAGCCGGGGGGGGGATCCGGAACCCCAGCATTTT. Its protein is CASSRGGDPEPQHF. This chain links TRBV5-4 with TRBJ1-5, with a possible D match to TRBD1 (5 bases). This CDR3 spans 14 amino acids. The germline V and J ends were trimmed by 4 bases and 10 bases, with 18 bases remaining between them. Per the germline V gene, CDR1 is SGHNT and CDR2 is YYREEE (reference sequence).

V is TRBV5-8 and J is TRBJ2-3; D call uncertain. CDR3 length equals 12 residues. The V gene lost 6 bases and the J gene lost 1 base, with 6 bases spanning the gap. Germline loops: CDR1 SGHTS, CDR2 YDEGEE. As DNA, the CDR3 is TGTGCCAGCAAAGAGCGCACAGATACGCAGTATTTT. It yields the protein CASKERTDTQYF.

The chain recombines TRBV10-2 with TRBJ1-5; D may be TRBD1 (6 bases). V was clipped by 6 bases and J by 8 bases, with 14 bases between them. The germline V gene encodes CDR1 WSHSY and CDR2 SAAADI. CDR3 length equals 13 residues. CDR3 sequence: CASRSGGGEPQHF. DNA for the CDR3: TGCGCCAGCAGATCGGGGGGCGGTGAGCCCCAGCATTTT.

The CDR3, as DNA: TGTGCCAGCAGCGTTTTAACAGGGGTTAGTTCTGAAGCTTTCTTT. This gives the protein CASSVLTGVSSEAFF. The V call is TRBV9, the J call TRBJ1-1; 7 nucleotides match TRBD1. Germline V lookup: CDR1 SGDLS, CDR2 YYNGEE. The CDR3 runs 15 residues. V was clipped by 2 bases and J by 6 bases; unmatched bases: 10. The entire variable domain, with the rest obtained from reference TRBV9 and TRBJ1-1, is as follows: DSGVTQTPKHLITATGQRVTLRCSPRSGDLSVYWYQQSLDQGLQFLIQYYNGEERAKGNILERFSAQQFPDLHSELNLSSLELGDSALYFCASSVLTGVSSEAFFGQGTRLTVV.

The chain carries TRBV11-2 and TRBJ2-4; possible D gene TRBD1, 5 bases. The germline gives CDR1 SGHAT, CDR2 FQNNGV. The germline V and J ends were trimmed by 1 base and 1 base, with 14 bases remaining between them. The CDR3 loop spans 17 amino acids. CDR3 bases: TGTGCCAGCAGCTTAGCTGAGGCAGGGCGGGCCAAAAACATTCAGTACTTC. Translated, it gives CASSLAEAGRAKNIQYF.

This chain connects TRBV15 to TRBJ1-1, with 7 nucleotides matching TRBD1. J was trimmed by 11 bases and V by 0 bases; bases with no gene match: 3. Germline lookup yields CDR1 LNHNV and CDR2 YYDKDF (reference sequence). The CDR3 runs to 12 residues. The CDR3 region has the DNA TGTGCCACCAGCAGAGACACAGGGGCGGCTTTCTTT. This gives the protein CATSRDTGAAFF.

The CDR3 region has the DNA TGTGCCAGCAGCGGCGAGGGGGGCAATCAGCCCCAGCATTTT. This translates into CASSGEGGNQPQHF. The chain has TRBV7-9 and TRBJ1-5; maybe TRBD1 (6 bases). V lost 5 bases and J 2 bases, leaving 10 bases between the germline ends. The V gene's germline CDR1 is SEHNR and CDR2 FQNEAQ (reference sequence). The CDR3 has 14 residues.